This T cell receptor beta chain was recovered during a study of OX40 agonist ivuxolimab in advanced cancers. TCRdb's copy holds only in-frame clones and misses some; the assay was immunoSEQ multiplex PCR. This sample carries 70,000 or so clones, approximately 90% of them seen once, and the ten largest clones take around 0.31%. This CDR3 contains 14 residues. Germline trimming cut 5 bases from V and 1 base from J; bases unmatched to any gene: 3. Germline CDR1 reads KGHSH; CDR2 reads LQKENI. The J gene is TRBJ2-5, the V gene TRBV18; 8 bases fit TRBD2. The source material was CD4+ or CD8+ T cells sorted from blood, sampled in a trial of the OX40 agonist ivuxolimab. This receptor was taken from an adult with an advanced solid tumor such as melanoma, head and neck, liver or kidney cancer. CDR3 sequence: CASSRTSPQETQYF. The CDR3 DNA follows: TGTGCCAGCTCAAGGACTAGCCCCCAAGAGACCCAGTACTTC.